The 26 T cell receptor beta chains below come from one sample, sequenced in a study of T cell responses to AZD1222 COVID-19 vaccine. This table comes from immunoSEQ multiplex PCR, and its TCRdb copy is limited to in-frame clones, with some not included. This repertoire shows approximately 68,000 clones, about 91% found once; its top ten account for 15% to 20%. Sample: peripheral blood, taken on day 0 of AZD1222 vaccination. Receptor source: an adult in good health.

The chain employs TRBV5-1 and TRBJ1-2; tentative D call: TRBD1 (5 bases). Germline assignment: CDR1 SGHRS and CDR2 YFSETQ. This CDR3 comprises 14 residues. The germline V and J ends were trimmed by 1 base and 6 bases, with 13 bases remaining between them. CDR3 amino acids: CASSLWTGTDGYTF. CDR3 coding DNA: TGCGCCAGCAGCTTGTGGACCGGGACCGATGGCTACACCTTC.

This chain joins TRBV5-4 and TRBJ2-1, with D unclear. The V and J ends lost 4 bases and 2 bases respectively, with 19 bases between them. The CDR3 loop spans 17 amino acids. Germline CDR1 is SGHNT and CDR2 is YYREEE (reference sequence). In nucleotides, the CDR3 is TGTGCCAGCAGCCCTCCCCCGGGCGGCCTCCCCTACAATGAGCAGTTCTTC. Encoded protein: CASSPPPGGLPYNEQFF. The whole variable domain, remainder taken from reference TRBV5-4 and TRBJ2-1, is ETGVTQSPTHLIKTRGQQVTLRCSSQSGHNTVSWYQQALGQGPQFIFQYYREEENGRGNFPPRFSGLQFPNYSSELNVNALELDDSALYLCASSPPPGGLPYNEQFFGPGTRLTVL.

V and J are TRBV6-6 and TRBJ1-5, with TRBD1 as a possible D gene (6 bases). Germline V lookup: CDR1 MNHNY, CDR2 SVGAGI (reference sequence). The CDR3 sequence is 16 residues long. Trimming cost V 5 bases and J 3 bases, with 17 bases left between them. CDR3 bases: TGTGCCAGCAGTCTCGCCCCCTCAGGGGACAATCAGCCCCAGCATTTT. Protein product: CASSLAPSGDNQPQHF.

The V and J genes are TRBV4-3 and TRBJ2-7, with D hard to call. Deletions cut 0 bases from V and 0 bases from J, with 9 bases between. This CDR3 has 15 residues. Germline-derived CDR1 and CDR2 are LGHNA and YSLEER. The CDR3 here is CASSQDHHTSYEQYF. The CDR3 region has the DNA TGCGCCAGCAGCCAAGATCATCACACCTCCTACGAGCAGTACTTC.

The CDR3 DNA reads as TGTGCCATCAGGGGATCGGGGTCCTATAATTCACCCCTCCACTTT. It encodes CAIRGSGSYNSPLHF. The chain uses TRBV10-3 and TRBJ1-6; no clear D. The CDR3 has 15 amino acids. Germline V gene data show CDR1 as ENHRY and CDR2 as SYGVKD. Between the trimmed V and J ends, which lost 6 bases and 1 base, there was a span of 10 bases.

This rearrangement joins TRBV28 to TRBJ1-6; no definite D call. Germline V gene lookup returns CDR1 MDHEN and CDR2 SYDVKM. Between the trimmed V and J ends, which lost 6 bases and 9 bases, there was a span of 9 bases. The CDR3 runs to 12 residues. This CDR3 reads CASRAVSSPLHF. The CDR3, as DNA: TGTGCCAGCAGAGCAGTTAGTTCACCCCTCCACTTT. Full variable domain (rest looked up from reference TRBV28 and TRBJ1-6): DVKVTQSSRYLVKRTGEKVFLECVQDMDHENMFWYRQDPGLGLRLIYFSYDVKMKEKGDIPEGYSVSREKKERFSLILESASTNQTSMYLCASRAVSSPLHFGNGTRLTVT.

The CDR3 DNA sequence: TGTGCCAGCAGTGAAGAGTCGCGGGACAGGGGGCTCCTTTCTGGAAACACCATATATTTT. It translates to CASSEESRDRGLLSGNTIYF. J is TRBJ1-3 and V is TRBV6-1; TRBD1 aligns across 12 bases. Germline lookup yields CDR1 MNHNS and CDR2 SASEGT. This CDR3 comprises 20 residues. The V and J ends lost 1 base and 1 base, in that order; junction bases with no gene match: 11.

V is TRBV18 and J is TRBJ2-7; 7 nucleotides align to TRBD1. Germline loops: CDR1 KGHSH, CDR2 LQKENI. This CDR3 is 15 amino acids long. V dropped 3 bases and J dropped 0; count of bases not matched to a gene: 5. CDR3: CASSPPQGSSYEQYF. In DNA, the CDR3 is TGTGCCAGCTCACCCCCACAGGGGAGCTCCTACGAGCAGTACTTC.

V is TRBV2 and J is TRBJ2-3; 8 bases align to TRBD1. Germline CDR1 is SNHLY and CDR2 is FYNNEI. The V segment lost 7 bases and the J segment 6 bases; nucleotides outside the gene matches: 12. CDR3 length: 15 amino acids. The chain's CDR3 is CASTGQGPPVDTQYF. In nucleotides, the CDR3 is TGTGCCAGCACTGGACAGGGTCCGCCCGTGGATACGCAGTATTTT. The full variable domain, rest sourced from reference TRBV2 and TRBJ2-3, is EPEVTQTPSHQVTQMGQEVILRCVPISNHLYFYWYRQILGQKVEFLVSFYNNEISEKSEIFDDQFSVERPDGSNFTLKIRSTKLEDSAMYFCASTGQGPPVDTQYFGPGTRLTVL.

This sequence joins TRBV5-1 and TRBJ2-3, with D possibly being TRBD1 (6 bases). CDR1 is SGHRS, CDR2 YFSETQ, per germline. The V gene lost 3 bases and the J gene lost 4 bases, with 15 bases spanning the gap. The CDR3 loop spans 15 amino acids. Here the CDR3 reads CASSWSKTGADTQYF. The CDR3 DNA is TGCGCCAGCAGCTGGTCAAAGACAGGCGCAGATACGCAGTATTTT.

This rearrangement joins TRBV6-5 to TRBJ1-5; D remains ambiguous. The CDR3 sequence is 13 residues long. CDR1 is MNHEY, CDR2 SVGAGI, per germline. V was shortened by 0 bases and J by 2 bases, with 2 bases between the two germline ends. The CDR3 region is CASSYSRNQPQHF. The CDR3 DNA follows: TGTGCCAGCAGTTACTCCCGCAATCAGCCCCAGCATTTT.

The rearrangement links TRBV6-4 to TRBJ2-3, with 14 bases lining up with TRBD2. The CDR3 covers 16 residues. Germline V gene lookup returns CDR1 MRHNA and CDR2 SNTAGT. V gave up 5 bases and J gave up 3 bases; unmatched junction bases: 4. The CDR3 bases are TGTGCCAGCAGTCCGGGACTAGCGGGAGATACAGATACGCAGTATTTT. This codes for CASSPGLAGDTDTQYF.

The chain couples TRBV30 to TRBJ2-4; D possibly corresponds to TRBD1 (6 bases). CDR1 is GTSNPN, CDR2 SVGIG, per germline (reference sequence). The CDR3 runs 19 residues. Trimming shortened V by 4 bases and J by 1 base, and 26 bases separated the two germline ends. CDR3: CAWTYLQGRSAGAKNIQYF. The CDR3 coding sequence is TGTGCCTGGACCTACCTCCAGGGGCGGAGTGCCGGGGCCAAAAACATTCAGTACTTC.

The genes are TRBV28 and TRBJ2-2, with 8 positions matching TRBD2. The ends lost 6 bases at V and 2 bases at J; junction bases unmatched: 11. The germline V gene has CDR1 MDHEN and CDR2 SYDVKM. The CDR3 extends over 17 amino acids. This CDR3 reads CASSPIGSGTNTGELFF. Here the CDR3 DNA reads TGTGCCAGCAGCCCCATTGGTAGCGGGACCAACACCGGGGAGCTGTTTTTT.

The chain uses TRBV5-5 and TRBJ2-2, with unresolved D. From germline, CDR1 is SGHKS and CDR2 YYEKEE (reference sequence). The ends were cut back, 0 bases at V and 3 bases at J, with 9 bases in the middle. This CDR3 region has 15 residues. The CDR3 DNA reads as TGTGCCAGCAGCTTGGCCACAGTCGACACCGGGGAGCTGTTTTTT. Translated, it gives CASSLATVDTGELFF.

The J gene is TRBJ2-7, the V gene TRBV7-9; maybe TRBD2 (6 bases). The germline CDR1 and CDR2 sequences are SEHNR and FQNEAQ (reference sequence). The length of the CDR3 is 14 residues. Trimming cost V 4 bases and J 2 bases, with 12 bases left between them. The CDR3 spells CASSSAGTPYEQYF. The CDR3 nucleotides are TGTGCCAGCAGCTCCGCGGGAACCCCCTACGAGCAGTACTTC.

The genes are TRBV5-1 and TRBJ2-3; D gene unclear. Germline V CDR1 and CDR2: SGHRS, YFSETQ. With 4 bases removed from V and 4 bases from J, the gap between germline ends came to 19 bases. The CDR3 runs to 16 residues. The DNA for the CDR3 is TGCGCCAGCAGCCCCGCGTTTCCCCCGTTGGCAGATACGCAGTATTTT. This gives the protein CASSPAFPPLADTQYF. Supplemented by reference TRBV5-1 and TRBJ2-3, the full variable domain reads KAGVTQTPRYLIKTRGQQVTLSCSPISGHRSVSWYQQTPGQGLQFLFEYFSETQRNKGNFPGRFSGRQFSNSRSEMNVSTLELGDSALYLCASSPAFPPLADTQYFGPGTRLTVL.

The chain recombines TRBV3-1 (or the pseudogene TRBV3-2) with TRBJ2-7; 7 nucleotides line up with TRBD1. V gave up 6 bases and J gave up 3 bases; unmatched junction bases: 26. CDR3 size: 20 residues. CDR1 is LGHDT and CDR2 is YNNKEL in the germline V gene (reference sequence). CDR3 loop: CASSSYHPRRGGQKNYEQYF. The CDR3 DNA reads as TGTGCCAGCAGTTCTTACCACCCTAGGCGAGGGGGACAGAAGAACTACGAGCAGTACTTC.

This chain joins TRBV19 and TRBJ2-2; no reliable D call. The CDR3 is 15 residues long. The germline V gene has CDR1 LNHDA and CDR2 SQIVND (reference sequence). V was trimmed by 3 bases and J by 0 bases, leaving 8 bases between them. CDR3 loop: CASSISASNTGELFF. Written as DNA, the CDR3 is TGTGCCAGTAGTATCTCGGCTTCGAACACCGGGGAGCTGTTTTTT.

This rearrangement joins TRBV5-1 to TRBJ1-2; no definite D call. CDR1 is SGHRS and CDR2 is YFSETQ in the germline V gene. V was trimmed by 4 bases and J by 0 bases, leaving 7 bases between them. This CDR3 is built from 13 residues. The CDR3 sequence is CASSPEANYGYTF. In DNA, the CDR3 is TGCGCCAGCAGCCCTGAAGCTAACTATGGCTACACCTTC.

This clone appeared once. V and J are TRBV30 and TRBJ1-6; possibly TRBD1 for D (5 bases). The germline V gene encodes CDR1 GTSNPN and CDR2 SVGIG (reference sequence). The V end was cut by 0 bases, the J end by 10 bases, with 13 bases between. CDR3 length equals 14 residues. CDR3 residues: CAWSVVGRQSPLHF. DNA for the CDR3: TGTGCCTGGAGTGTCGTGGGGCGGCAATCACCCCTCCACTTT.

The chain has TRBV20-1 and TRBJ2-7; the match to TRBD2 covers 7 bases. Unmatched junction bases numbered 5, after V lost 3 bases and J lost 0 bases. The germline CDR1 and CDR2 sequences are DFQATT and SNEGSKA (reference sequence). The CDR3 has 14 amino acids. The CDR3 region is CSASRGRASYEQYF. The CDR3 DNA is TGCAGTGCTAGTCGTGGGAGGGCCTCCTACGAGCAGTACTTC.

The chain joins TRBV5-1 to TRBJ2-1, with 8 bases lining up with TRBD2. Germline V lookup: CDR1 SGHRS, CDR2 YFSETQ. This CDR3 region has 16 residues. The V and J ends lost 3 bases and 5 bases, in that order; junction bases with no gene match: 10. CDR3 nucleotides: TGCGCCAGCAGCTGGGGTGGGGCGGGAGGCGACAATGAGCAGTTCTTC. Translation gives CASSWGGAGGDNEQFF.

This sequence joins TRBV11-1 and TRBJ2-2; no firm D call. The V end lost 1 base, the J end lost 5 bases, and 8 bases lay between the germline ends. The CDR3 extends over 14 amino acids. CDR1 and CDR2 from the germline V gene are SGHAT and FQDESV (reference sequence). CDR3 region: CASSLDGLTGELFF. In DNA, the CDR3 is TGTGCCAGCAGCTTAGACGGGTTGACCGGGGAGCTGTTTTTT. The full variable domain, rest sourced from reference TRBV11-1 and TRBJ2-2, is EAEVAQSPRYKITEKSQAVAFWCDPISGHATLYWYRQILGQGPELLVQFQDESVVDDSQLPKDRFSAERLKGVDSTLKIQPAELGDSAMYLCASSLDGLTGELFFGEGSRLTVL.

The genes are TRBV27 and TRBJ1-2; D not resolved. CDR1 MNHEY and CDR2 SMNVEV come from the germline V gene (reference sequence). The CDR3 consists of 13 residues. V was pared by 5 bases and J by 4 bases, with 11 bases between. In DNA form, the CDR3 reads TGTGCCAGCAGTCCTGGCCCCGTCTATGGCTACACCTTC. Translated: CASSPGPVYGYTF.

The rearrangement links TRBV2 to TRBJ2-2, with 8 bases identical to TRBD1. Germline V gives CDR1 SNHLY, CDR2 FYNNEI. Germline trimming cut 3 bases from V and 5 bases from J; bases unmatched to any gene: 8. The CDR3 contains 16 residues. CDR3 protein: CASSEGRGLYTGELFF. In nucleotides, the CDR3 is TGTGCCAGCAGTGAGGGCAGGGGGCTTTATACCGGGGAGCTGTTTTTT.